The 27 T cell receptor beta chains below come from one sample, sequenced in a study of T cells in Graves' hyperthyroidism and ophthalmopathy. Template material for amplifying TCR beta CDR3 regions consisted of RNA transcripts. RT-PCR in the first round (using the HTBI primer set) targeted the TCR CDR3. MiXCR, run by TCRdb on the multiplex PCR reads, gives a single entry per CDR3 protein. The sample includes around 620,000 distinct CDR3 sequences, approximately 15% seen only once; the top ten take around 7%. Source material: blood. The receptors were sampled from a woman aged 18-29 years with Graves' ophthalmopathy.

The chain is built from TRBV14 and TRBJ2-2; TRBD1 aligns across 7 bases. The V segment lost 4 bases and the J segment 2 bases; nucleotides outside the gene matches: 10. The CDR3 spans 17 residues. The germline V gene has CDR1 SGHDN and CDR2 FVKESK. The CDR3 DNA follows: TGTGCCAGCAGCCTCCCAGGGGGACAGACCAACACCGGGGAGCTGTTTTTT. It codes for CASSLPGGQTNTGELFF. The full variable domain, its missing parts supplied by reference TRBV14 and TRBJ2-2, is EAGVTQFPSHSVIEKGQTVTLRCDPISGHDNLYWYRRVMGKEIKFLLHFVKESKQDESGMPNNRFLAERTGGTYSTLKVQPAELEDSGVYFCASSLPGGQTNTGELFFGEGSRLTVL.

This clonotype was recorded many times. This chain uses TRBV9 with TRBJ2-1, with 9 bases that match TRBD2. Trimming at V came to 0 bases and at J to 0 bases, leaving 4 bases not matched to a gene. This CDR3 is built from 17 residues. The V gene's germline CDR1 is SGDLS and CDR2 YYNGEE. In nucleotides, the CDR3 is TGTGCCAGCAGCGTAGGCCTAGCGGGATCCTCCTACAATGAGCAGTTCTTC. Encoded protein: CASSVGLAGSSYNEQFF.

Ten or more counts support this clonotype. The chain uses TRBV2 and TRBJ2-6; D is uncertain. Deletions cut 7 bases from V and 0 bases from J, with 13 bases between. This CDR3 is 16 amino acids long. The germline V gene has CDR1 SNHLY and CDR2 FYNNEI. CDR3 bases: TGTGCCAGCACGGGCGGCAGCTACTCTGGGGCCAACGTCCTGACTTTC. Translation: CASTGGSYSGANVLTF.

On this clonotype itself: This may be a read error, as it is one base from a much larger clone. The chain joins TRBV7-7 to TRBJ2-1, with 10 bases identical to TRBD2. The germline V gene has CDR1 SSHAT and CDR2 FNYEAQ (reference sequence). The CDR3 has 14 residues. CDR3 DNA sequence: TGTGCTAGCAGTCCCAGCGGGAGGGCCGTTGAGCAGTCCTTC. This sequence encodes CASSPSGRAVEQSF.

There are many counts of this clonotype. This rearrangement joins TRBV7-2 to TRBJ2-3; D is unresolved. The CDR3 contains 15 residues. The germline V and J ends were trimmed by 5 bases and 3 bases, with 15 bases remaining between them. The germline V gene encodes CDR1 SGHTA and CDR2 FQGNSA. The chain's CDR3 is CASSRTKRETDTQYF. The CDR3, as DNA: TGTGCCAGCAGCCGGACCAAAAGGGAAACAGATACGCAGTATTTT.

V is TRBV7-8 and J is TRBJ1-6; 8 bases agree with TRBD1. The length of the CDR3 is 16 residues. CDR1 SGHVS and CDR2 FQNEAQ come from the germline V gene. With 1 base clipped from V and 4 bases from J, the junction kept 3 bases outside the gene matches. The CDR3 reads CASSLGRGPYNSPLHF. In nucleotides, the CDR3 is TGTGCCAGCAGCTTAGGCAGGGGGCCTTATAATTCACCCCTCCACTTT.

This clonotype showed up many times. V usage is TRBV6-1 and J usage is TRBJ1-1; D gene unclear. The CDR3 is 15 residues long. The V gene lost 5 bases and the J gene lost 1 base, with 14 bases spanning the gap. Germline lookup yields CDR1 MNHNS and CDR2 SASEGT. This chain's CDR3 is CASSIRARENTEAFF. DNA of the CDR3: TGTGCCAGCAGTATCCGGGCAAGGGAGAACACTGAAGCTTTCTTT.

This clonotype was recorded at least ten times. CDR3 sequence: CASSLLGQGLGGNQPQHF. CDR3 in DNA: TGTGCCAGCAGTTTATTAGGACAGGGCTTGGGTGGCAATCAGCCCCAGCATTTT. The chain carries TRBV28 and TRBJ1-5; 8 positions match TRBD1. The junction had 10 bases not matched to a gene; V was cut back by 1 base and J by 2 bases. CDR1 is MDHEN and CDR2 is SYDVKM in the germline V gene. CDR3 length: 18 amino acids.

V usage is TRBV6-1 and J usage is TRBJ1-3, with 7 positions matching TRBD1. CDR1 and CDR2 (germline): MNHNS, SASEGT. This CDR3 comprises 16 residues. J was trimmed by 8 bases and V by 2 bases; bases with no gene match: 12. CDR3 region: CASSEFSDRAGDTIYF. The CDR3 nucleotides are TGTGCCAGCAGTGAATTTTCCGACAGGGCCGGGGACACCATATATTTT.

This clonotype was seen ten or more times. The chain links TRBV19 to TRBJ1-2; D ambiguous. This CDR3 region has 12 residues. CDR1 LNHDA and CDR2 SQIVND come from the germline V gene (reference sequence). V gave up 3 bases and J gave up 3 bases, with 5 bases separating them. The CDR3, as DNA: TGTGCCAGTAGTATCCAGGACTATGGCTACACCTTC. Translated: CASSIQDYGYTF.

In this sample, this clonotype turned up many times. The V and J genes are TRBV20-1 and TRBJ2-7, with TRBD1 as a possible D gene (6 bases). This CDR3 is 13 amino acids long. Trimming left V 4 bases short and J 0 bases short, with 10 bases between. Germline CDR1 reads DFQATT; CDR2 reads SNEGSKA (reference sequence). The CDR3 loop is CSANRGSSYEQYF. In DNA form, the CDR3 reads TGCAGTGCTAATAGGGGGAGCTCCTACGAGCAGTACTTC.

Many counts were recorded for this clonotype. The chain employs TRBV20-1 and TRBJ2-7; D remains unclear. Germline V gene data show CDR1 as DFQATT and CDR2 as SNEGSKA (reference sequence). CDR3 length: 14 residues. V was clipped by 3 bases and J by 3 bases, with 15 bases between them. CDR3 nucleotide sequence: TGCAGTGCTAGGGACGCAAGTCTCTTCTACGAGCAGTACTTC. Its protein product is CSARDASLFYEQYF.

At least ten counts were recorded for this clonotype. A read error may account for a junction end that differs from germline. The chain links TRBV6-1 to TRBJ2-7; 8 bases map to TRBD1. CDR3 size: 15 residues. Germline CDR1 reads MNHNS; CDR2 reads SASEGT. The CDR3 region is CASSHRQGMIYEQYF. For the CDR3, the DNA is TGTGCTAGCAGCCACCGACAGGGGATGATCTACGAGCAGTACTTC.

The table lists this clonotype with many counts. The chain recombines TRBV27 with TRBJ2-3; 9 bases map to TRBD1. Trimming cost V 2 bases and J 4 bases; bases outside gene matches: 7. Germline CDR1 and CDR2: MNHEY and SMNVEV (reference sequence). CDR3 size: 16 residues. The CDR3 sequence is CASSLLGQGTPDTQYF. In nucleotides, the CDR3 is TGTGCCAGCAGTTTACTTGGACAGGGGACGCCAGATACGCAGTATTTT.

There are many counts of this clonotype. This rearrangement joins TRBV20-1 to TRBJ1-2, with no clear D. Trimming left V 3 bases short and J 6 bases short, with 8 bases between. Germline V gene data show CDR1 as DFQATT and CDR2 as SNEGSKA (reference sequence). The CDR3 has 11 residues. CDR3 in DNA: TGCAGTGCTAGGTCCGAAGATGGCTACACCTTC. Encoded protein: CSARSEDGYTF.

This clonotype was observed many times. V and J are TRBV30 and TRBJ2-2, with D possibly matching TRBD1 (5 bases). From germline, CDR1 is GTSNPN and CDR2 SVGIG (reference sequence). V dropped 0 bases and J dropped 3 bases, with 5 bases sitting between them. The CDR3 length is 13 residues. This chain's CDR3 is CAWSVGDTGELFF. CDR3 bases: TGTGCCTGGAGTGTAGGGGACACCGGGGAGCTGTTTTTT.

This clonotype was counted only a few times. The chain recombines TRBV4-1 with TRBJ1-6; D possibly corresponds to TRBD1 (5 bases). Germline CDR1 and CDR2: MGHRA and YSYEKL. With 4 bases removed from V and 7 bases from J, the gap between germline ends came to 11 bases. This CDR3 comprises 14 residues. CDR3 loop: CASSPVWGNSPLHF. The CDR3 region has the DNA TGCGCCAGCAGCCCCGTTTGGGGGAATTCACCCCTCCACTTT.

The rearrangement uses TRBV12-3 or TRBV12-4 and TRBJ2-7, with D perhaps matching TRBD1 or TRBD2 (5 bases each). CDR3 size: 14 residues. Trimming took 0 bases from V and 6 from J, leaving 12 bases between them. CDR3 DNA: TGTGCCAGCAGTTTAGCAGGGGACGGGTTCGAGCAGTACTTC. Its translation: CASSLAGDGFEQYF.

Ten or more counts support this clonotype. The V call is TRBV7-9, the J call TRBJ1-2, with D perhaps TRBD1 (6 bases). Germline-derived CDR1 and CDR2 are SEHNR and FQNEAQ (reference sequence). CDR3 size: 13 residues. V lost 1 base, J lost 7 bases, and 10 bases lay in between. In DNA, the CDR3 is TGTGCCAGCAGCTTAGGGACAGAGGCTGGCTACACCTTC. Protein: CASSLGTEAGYTF.

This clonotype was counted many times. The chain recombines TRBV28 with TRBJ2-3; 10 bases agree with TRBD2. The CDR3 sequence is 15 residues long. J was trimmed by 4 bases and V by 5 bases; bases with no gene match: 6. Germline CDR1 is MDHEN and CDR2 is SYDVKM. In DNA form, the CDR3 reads TGTGCCAGCAGTAGGGCTAGCGGGAGTGCAGATACGCAGTATTTT. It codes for CASSRASGSADTQYF.

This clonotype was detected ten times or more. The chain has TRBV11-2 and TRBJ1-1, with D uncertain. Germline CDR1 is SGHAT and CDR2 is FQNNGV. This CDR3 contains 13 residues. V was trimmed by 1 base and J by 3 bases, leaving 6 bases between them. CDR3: CASSLVVDTEAFF. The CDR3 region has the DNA TGTGCCAGCAGCTTAGTGGTCGACACTGAAGCTTTCTTT.

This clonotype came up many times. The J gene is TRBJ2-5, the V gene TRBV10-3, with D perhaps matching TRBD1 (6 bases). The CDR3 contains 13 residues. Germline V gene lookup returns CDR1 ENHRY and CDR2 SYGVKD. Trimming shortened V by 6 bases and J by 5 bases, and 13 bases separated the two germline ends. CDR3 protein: CAIRGASEETQYF. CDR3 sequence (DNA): TGTGCCATCAGGGGGGCGAGTGAGGAGACCCAGTACTTC.

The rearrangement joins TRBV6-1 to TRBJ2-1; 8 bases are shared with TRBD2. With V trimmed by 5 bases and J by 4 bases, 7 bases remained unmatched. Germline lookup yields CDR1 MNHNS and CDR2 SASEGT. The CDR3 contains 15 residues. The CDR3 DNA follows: TGTGCCAGCAGTAACGGTGGGACTAGTTACAATGAGCAGTTCTTC. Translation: CASSNGGTSYNEQFF.

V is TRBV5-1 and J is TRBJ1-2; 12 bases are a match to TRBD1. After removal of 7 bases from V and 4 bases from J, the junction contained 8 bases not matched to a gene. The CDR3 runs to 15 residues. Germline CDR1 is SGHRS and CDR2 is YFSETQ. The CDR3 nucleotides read TGCGCCAGCGGGGGACAGGGGGCTAATTCCTATGGCTACACCTTC. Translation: CASGGQGANSYGYTF. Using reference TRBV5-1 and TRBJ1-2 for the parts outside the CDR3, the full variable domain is KAGVTQTPRYLIKTRGQQVTLSCSPISGHRSVSWYQQTPGQGLQFLFEYFSETQRNKGNFPGRFSGRQFSNSRSEMNVSTLELGDSALYLCASGGQGANSYGYTFGSGTRLTVV.

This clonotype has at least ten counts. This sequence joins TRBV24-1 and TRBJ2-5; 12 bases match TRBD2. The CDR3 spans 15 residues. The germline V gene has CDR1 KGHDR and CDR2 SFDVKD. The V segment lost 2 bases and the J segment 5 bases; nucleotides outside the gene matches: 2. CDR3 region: CATSDSGLAGETQYF. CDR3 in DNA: TGTGCCACCAGTGATTCAGGACTAGCGGGGGAGACCCAGTACTTC.

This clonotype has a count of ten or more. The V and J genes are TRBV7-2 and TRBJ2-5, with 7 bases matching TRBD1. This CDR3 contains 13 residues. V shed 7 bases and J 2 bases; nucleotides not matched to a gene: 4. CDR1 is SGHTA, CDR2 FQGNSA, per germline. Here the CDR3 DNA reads TGTGCCAGCACCCGGGACAGACAAGAGACCCAGTACTTC. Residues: CASTRDRQETQYF.

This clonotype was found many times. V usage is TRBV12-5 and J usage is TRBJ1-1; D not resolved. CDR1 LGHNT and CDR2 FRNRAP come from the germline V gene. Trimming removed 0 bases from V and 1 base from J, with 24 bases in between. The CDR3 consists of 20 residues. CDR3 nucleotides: TGTGCTAGTGGTTTGGTGGTGACATCTCATAGGGAAATGAGGAACACTGAAGCTTTCTTT. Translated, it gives CASGLVVTSHREMRNTEAFF.